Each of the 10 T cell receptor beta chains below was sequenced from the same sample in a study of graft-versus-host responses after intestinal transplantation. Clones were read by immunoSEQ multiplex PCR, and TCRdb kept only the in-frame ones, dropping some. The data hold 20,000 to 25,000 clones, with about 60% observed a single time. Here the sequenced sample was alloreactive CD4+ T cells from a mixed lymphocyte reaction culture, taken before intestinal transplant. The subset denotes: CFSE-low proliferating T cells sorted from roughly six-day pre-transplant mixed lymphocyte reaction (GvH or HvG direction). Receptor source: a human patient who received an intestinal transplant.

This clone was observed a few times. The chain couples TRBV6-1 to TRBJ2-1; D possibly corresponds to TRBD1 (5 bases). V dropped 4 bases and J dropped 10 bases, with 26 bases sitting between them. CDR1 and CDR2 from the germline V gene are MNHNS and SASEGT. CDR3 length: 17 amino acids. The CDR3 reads CASSAGWGSRFEFEQFF. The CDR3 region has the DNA TGTGCCAGCAGTGCCGGATGGGGCTCAAGGTTTGAATTCGAGCAGTTCTTC.

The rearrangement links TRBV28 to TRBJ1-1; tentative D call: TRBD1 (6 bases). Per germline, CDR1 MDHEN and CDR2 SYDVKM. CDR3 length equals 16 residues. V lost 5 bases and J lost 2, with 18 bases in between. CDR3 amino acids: CASSRPPGARNTEAFF. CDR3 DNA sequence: TGTGCCAGCAGTCGCCCACCAGGGGCCCGAAACACTGAAGCTTTCTTT.

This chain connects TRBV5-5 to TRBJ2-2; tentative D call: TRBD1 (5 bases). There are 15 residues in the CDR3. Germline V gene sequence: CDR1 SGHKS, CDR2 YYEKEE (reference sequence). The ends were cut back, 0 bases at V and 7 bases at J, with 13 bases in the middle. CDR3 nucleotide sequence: TGTGCCAGCAGCTTGGCTGGCCAGGGTAGCGGGGAGCTGTTTTTT. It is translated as CASSLAGQGSGELFF. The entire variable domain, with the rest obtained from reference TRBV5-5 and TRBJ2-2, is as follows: DAGVTQSPTHLIKTRGQQVTLRCSPISGHKSVSWYQQVLGQGPQFIFQYYEKEERGRGNFPDRFSARQFPNYSSELNVNALLLGDSALYLCASSLAGQGSGELFFGEGSRLTVL.

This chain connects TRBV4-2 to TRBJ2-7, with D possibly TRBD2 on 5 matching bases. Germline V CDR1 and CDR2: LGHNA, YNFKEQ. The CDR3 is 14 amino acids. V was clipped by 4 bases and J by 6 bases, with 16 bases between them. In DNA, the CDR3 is TGTGCCAGCAGCCCCCCCGGACTCCTGGTCGAGCAGTACTTC. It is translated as CASSPPGLLVEQYF.

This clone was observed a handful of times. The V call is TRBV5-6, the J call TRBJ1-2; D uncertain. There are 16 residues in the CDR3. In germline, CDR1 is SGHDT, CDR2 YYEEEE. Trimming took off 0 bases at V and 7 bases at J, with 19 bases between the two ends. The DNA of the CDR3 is TGTGCCAGCAGCTTGGGAGCCTTATCCCAATTGATTGGCTACACCTTC. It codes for CASSLGALSQLIGYTF.

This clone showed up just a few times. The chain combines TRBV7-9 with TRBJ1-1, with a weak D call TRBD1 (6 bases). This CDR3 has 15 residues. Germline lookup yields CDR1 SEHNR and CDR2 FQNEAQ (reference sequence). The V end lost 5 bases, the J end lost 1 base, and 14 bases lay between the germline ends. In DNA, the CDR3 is TGTGCCAGCAGCCCAGTGGGGGCGGCGAACACTGAAGCTTTCTTT. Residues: CASSPVGAANTEAFF.

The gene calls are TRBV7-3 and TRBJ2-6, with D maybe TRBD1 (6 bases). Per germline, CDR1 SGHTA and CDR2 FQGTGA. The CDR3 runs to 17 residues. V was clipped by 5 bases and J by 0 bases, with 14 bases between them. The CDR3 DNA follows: TGTGCCAGCAGCGTGGACAGTTCATACTCTGGGGCCAACGTCCTGACTTTC. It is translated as CASSVDSSYSGANVLTF.

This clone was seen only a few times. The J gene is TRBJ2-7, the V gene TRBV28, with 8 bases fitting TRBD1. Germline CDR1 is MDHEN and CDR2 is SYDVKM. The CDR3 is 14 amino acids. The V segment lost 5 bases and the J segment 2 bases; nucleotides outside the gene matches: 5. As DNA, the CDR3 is TGTGCCAGCAGTCCGGGACAGGCAACCTACGAGCAGTACTTC. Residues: CASSPGQATYEQYF.

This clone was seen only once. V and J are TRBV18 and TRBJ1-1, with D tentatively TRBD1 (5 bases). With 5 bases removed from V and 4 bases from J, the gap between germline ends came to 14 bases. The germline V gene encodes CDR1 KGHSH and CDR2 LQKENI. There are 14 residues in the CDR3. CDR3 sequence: CASSVSGWGTEAFF. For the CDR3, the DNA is TGTGCCAGCTCAGTCTCAGGGTGGGGCACTGAAGCTTTCTTT.

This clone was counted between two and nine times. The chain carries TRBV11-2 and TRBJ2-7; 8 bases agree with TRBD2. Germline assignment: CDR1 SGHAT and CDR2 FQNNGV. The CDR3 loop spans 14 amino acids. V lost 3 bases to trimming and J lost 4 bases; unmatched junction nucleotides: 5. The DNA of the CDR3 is TGTGCCAGCAGCTTTAGCGGGGCCCCATACGAGCAGTACTTC. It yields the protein CASSFSGAPYEQYF.